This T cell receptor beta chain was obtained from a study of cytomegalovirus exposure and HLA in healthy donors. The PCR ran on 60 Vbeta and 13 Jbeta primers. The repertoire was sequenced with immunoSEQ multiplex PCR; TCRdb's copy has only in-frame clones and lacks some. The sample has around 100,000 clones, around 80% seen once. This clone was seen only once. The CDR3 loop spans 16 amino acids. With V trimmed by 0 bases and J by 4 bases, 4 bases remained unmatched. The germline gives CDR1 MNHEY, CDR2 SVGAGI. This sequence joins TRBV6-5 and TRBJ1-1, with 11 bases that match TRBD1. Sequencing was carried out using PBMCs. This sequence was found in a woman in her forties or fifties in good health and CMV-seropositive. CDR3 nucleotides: TGTGCCAGCAGTTACTCGGTGGGGACAGGGGGCACTGAAGCTTTCTTT. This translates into CASSYSVGTGGTEAFF.